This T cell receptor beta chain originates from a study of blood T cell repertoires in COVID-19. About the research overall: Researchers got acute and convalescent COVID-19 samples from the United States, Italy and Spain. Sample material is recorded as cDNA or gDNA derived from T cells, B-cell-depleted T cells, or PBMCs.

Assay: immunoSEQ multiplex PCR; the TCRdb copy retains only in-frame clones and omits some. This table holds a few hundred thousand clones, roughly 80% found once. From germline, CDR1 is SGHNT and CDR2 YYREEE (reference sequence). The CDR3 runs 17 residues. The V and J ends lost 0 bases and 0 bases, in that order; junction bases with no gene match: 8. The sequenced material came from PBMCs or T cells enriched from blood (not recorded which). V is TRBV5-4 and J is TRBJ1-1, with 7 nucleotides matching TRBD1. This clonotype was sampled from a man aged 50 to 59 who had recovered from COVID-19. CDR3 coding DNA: TGTGCCAGCAGCTTGGCTGGAGGGGGCGGGATGAACACTGAAGCTTTCTTT. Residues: CASSLAGGGGMNTEAFF.